Listed here are 29 T cell receptor beta chains from one sample, sequenced in a study of blood T cell repertoires in COVID-19. The method was immunoSEQ multiplex PCR; TCRdb's version includes in-frame clones alone and lacks a portion of them. The profile shows 100,000 to 150,000 clones, around nine tenths of them singletons. Sequenced sample: peripheral blood. All receptors derive from a woman between 50 and 59 years old with acute or convalescent COVID-19.

The chain joins TRBV9 to TRBJ2-1, with 12 positions matching TRBD2. The germline V gene has CDR1 SGDLS and CDR2 YYNGEE. The CDR3 covers 14 residues. The V gene end was trimmed by 3 bases and the J gene end by 10 bases; junction bases not matched to a gene: 5. For the CDR3, the DNA is TGTGCCAGCAGCGCCTGGACTAGCGGGATCGAGCAGTTCTTC. Translated, it gives CASSAWTSGIEQFF.

The chain couples TRBV18 to TRBJ2-3; 10 bases map to TRBD1. This CDR3 has 15 amino acids. Germline V CDR1 and CDR2: KGHSH, LQKENI. J gave up 2 bases and V 6 bases, and 5 bases lay outside the gene matches. Written as DNA, the CDR3 is TGTGCCAGCTCGCCAGGGACAGGGGTCACAGATACGCAGTATTTT. Translation gives CASSPGTGVTDTQYF.

This clone was seen once. V is TRBV3-1 (or the pseudogene TRBV3-2) and J is TRBJ1-1, with 11 nucleotides matching TRBD1. CDR1 is LGHDT and CDR2 is YNNKEL in the germline V gene (reference sequence). CDR3 length equals 15 residues. V lost 1 base and J lost 5; bases outside the gene matches: 3. As DNA, the CDR3 is TGTGCCAGCAGCCAAGGGACAGGGGGCAGGACTGAAGCTTTCTTT. Translated: CASSQGTGGRTEAFF.

The V call is TRBV30, the J call TRBJ2-1; 9 bases are shared with TRBD1. The CDR3 covers 13 residues. Germline V gene lookup returns CDR1 GTSNPN and CDR2 SVGIG (reference sequence). The V gene end was trimmed by 3 bases and the J gene end by 9 bases; junction bases not matched to a gene: 6. The CDR3 here is CAWRWTGDREQFF. In nucleotides, the CDR3 is TGTGCCTGGAGGTGGACAGGGGATCGTGAGCAGTTCTTC.

V is TRBV9 and J is TRBJ1-3; a weak D match, TRBD1 (5 bases). Germline V gives CDR1 SGDLS, CDR2 YYNGEE. The CDR3 totals 16 residues. V was shortened by 2 bases and J by 0 bases, with 12 bases between the two germline ends. The CDR3 nucleotides are TGTGCCAGCAGCGTCCAACAGGACATCTCTGGAAACACCATATATTTT. Residues: CASSVQQDISGNTIYF.

The genes are TRBV2 and TRBJ1-5; 8 bases map to TRBD1. Germline CDR1 is SNHLY and CDR2 is FYNNEI. V trimming: 7 bases; J trimming: 0 bases; junction bases outside the gene matches: 5. The CDR3 covers 15 residues. This CDR3 is CASTRDRTSNQPQHF. The CDR3 region has the DNA TGTGCCAGCACCCGGGACAGGACTAGCAATCAGCCCCAGCATTTT. Based on the CDR3 plus reference TRBV2 and TRBJ1-5, the full variable domain is EPEVTQTPSHQVTQMGQEVILRCVPISNHLYFYWYRQILGQKVEFLVSFYNNEISEKSEIFDDQFSVERPDGSNFTLKIRSTKLEDSAMYFCASTRDRTSNQPQHFGDGTRLSIL.

The V gene is TRBV15, the J gene TRBJ1-2; 8 positions match TRBD1. This CDR3 has 16 amino acids. The trim removed 1 base at V and 4 bases at J, leaving 8 bases unmatched. CDR1 is LNHNV, CDR2 YYDKDF, per germline (reference sequence). In nucleotides, the CDR3 is TGTGCCACCAGCAGAGGGTGGACAGGGCAGGCCTATGGCTACACCTTC. The encoded protein is CATSRGWTGQAYGYTF.

This chain uses TRBV5-1 with TRBJ2-7; D is possibly TRBD1 (6 bases). This CDR3 has 15 amino acids. The V and J ends lost 0 bases and 2 bases respectively, with 12 bases between them. Germline V gives CDR1 SGHRS, CDR2 YFSETQ. CDR3 nucleotides: TGCGCCAGCAGCTTGGGGGTCTCAGGGGCCTACGAGCAGTACTTC. This gives the protein CASSLGVSGAYEQYF.

Here the CDR3 reads CATSRDGRGREKLFF. The CDR3 bases are TGTGCCACCAGCAGAGATGGGCGGGGGCGTGAAAAACTGTTTTTT. J is TRBJ1-4 and V is TRBV15; possibly TRBD1 for D (6 bases). Looked up from germline, CDR1 is LNHNV and CDR2 is YYDKDF (reference sequence). V was cut by 0 bases and J by 7 bases, with 12 bases left in between. This CDR3 has 15 residues.

The chain employs TRBV12-3 or TRBV12-4 and TRBJ2-7; D ambiguous. The CDR3 covers 12 residues. V was shortened by 3 bases and J by 5 bases, with 8 bases between the two germline ends. CDR3 sequence reads: CASSFPTNEQYF. The CDR3 DNA reads as TGTGCCAGCAGTTTTCCCACAAACGAGCAGTACTTC.

V and J are TRBV7-9 and TRBJ2-1; 9 nucleotides match TRBD2. Germline V gene lookup returns CDR1 SEHNR and CDR2 FQNEAQ (reference sequence). The CDR3 spans 19 residues. Trimming cost V 5 bases and J 8 bases; bases outside gene matches: 22. CDR3 sequence: CASSPQVIIAKREVYEQFF. The CDR3 DNA is TGTGCCAGCAGCCCCCAAGTGATTATAGCAAAGCGGGAGGTCTATGAGCAGTTCTTC.

V gene TRBV10-2 combines with J gene TRBJ2-7; 8 bases line up with TRBD2. The CDR3 extends over 15 amino acids. In germline, CDR1 is WSHSY, CDR2 SAAADI. V shed 8 bases and J 3 bases; nucleotides not matched to a gene: 12. The CDR3 reads CASGPKQAGVYEQYF. CDR3 nucleotide sequence: TGCGCCAGCGGACCCAAACAAGCGGGAGTCTACGAGCAGTACTTC.

This chain joins TRBV6-5 and TRBJ1-4; D remains ambiguous. V lost 3 bases and J 4 bases, leaving 6 bases between the germline ends. CDR3 size: 13 residues. Germline-derived CDR1 and CDR2 are MNHEY and SVGAGI. The CDR3 nucleotides read TGTGCCAGCAGTTATTCGGTTAATGAAAAACTGTTTTTT. Encoded protein: CASSYSVNEKLFF.

Regarding this clone: At one of its ends the junction is not consistent with the germline gene, which may arise from a read error. The chain has TRBV29-1 and TRBJ1-3; D might be TRBD1 (5 bases). This CDR3 has 16 amino acids. Germline V gene data show CDR1 as SQVTM and CDR2 as ANQGSEA. The CDR3 sequence: CSVEDMARDSGNTIYF. CDR3 nucleotides: TGCAGCGTAGAAGATATGGCCAGGGACTCTGGAAACACCATATATTTT.

The chain recombines TRBV7-9 with TRBJ2-7; 7 nucleotides align to TRBD2. The CDR3 runs 14 residues. CDR1 and CDR2 (germline): SEHNR, FQNEAQ (reference sequence). V shed 5 bases, J shed 4 bases, and the junction held 8 bases outside the gene matches. The DNA for the CDR3 is TGTGCCAGCAGCCTGGGGGGGAGGAGTTACGAGCAGTACTTC. Protein product: CASSLGGRSYEQYF.

This clone was found once. The J gene is TRBJ1-6, the V gene TRBV7-3; unclear D gene. This CDR3 region has 15 residues. Germline CDR1 reads SGHTA; CDR2 reads FQGTGA. Trimming cost V 1 base and J 9 bases, with 13 bases left between them. DNA of the CDR3: TGTGCCAGCAGCTTAAGCCGGCAGGAGGGTTCACCCCTCCACTTT. Its translation is CASSLSRQEGSPLHF.

The chain combines TRBV18 with TRBJ2-7; 8 nucleotides match TRBD2. Germline lookup yields CDR1 KGHSH and CDR2 LQKENI. V was clipped by 5 bases and J by 5 bases; unmatched bases: 8. The CDR3 length is 14 residues. CDR3 in amino acids: CASSKLAEGDEQYF. DNA for the CDR3: TGTGCCAGCTCAAAACTAGCGGAGGGAGACGAGCAGTACTTC.

This chain connects TRBV19 to TRBJ1-3; 7 bases map to TRBD1. Unmatched junction bases numbered 16, after V lost 11 bases and J lost 3 bases. Germline CDR1 is LNHDA and CDR2 is SQIVND (reference sequence). This CDR3 spans 16 amino acids. CDR3 protein: CAARRDSSSGGNTIYF. The CDR3 DNA reads TGTGCCGCGCGTCGGGACAGCAGCTCTGGTGGAAACACCATATATTTT.

The genes are TRBV24-1 and TRBJ2-3, with D possibly TRBD1 on 5 matching bases. Deletions cut 6 bases from V and 2 bases from J, with 11 bases between. The CDR3 is made up of 14 amino acids. Germline V lookup: CDR1 KGHDR, CDR2 SFDVKD. CDR3: CATSYSGATDTQYF. Written as DNA, the CDR3 is TGTGCCACCAGTTACAGTGGGGCCACAGATACGCAGTATTTT.

The chain carries TRBV7-8 and TRBJ1-3, with D possibly matching TRBD1 (5 bases). V gave up 7 bases and J gave up 4 bases, with 14 bases separating them. The CDR3 totals 14 residues. CDR1 and CDR2 from the germline V gene are SGHVS and FQNEAQ. CDR3 bases: TGTGCCAGCACCTCGCAAAGGGGCGGAAACACCATATATTTT. This sequence encodes CASTSQRGGNTIYF.

The V and J genes are TRBV27 and TRBJ1-2, with 8 bases aligning to TRBD1. The CDR3 runs 15 residues. Trimming removed 5 bases from V and 8 bases from J; junction bases left unmatched: 13. Germline V CDR1 and CDR2: MNHEY, SMNVEV (reference sequence). The chain's CDR3 is CASSPLTGAPMGYTF. CDR3 coding DNA: TGTGCCAGCAGTCCGCTGACAGGGGCCCCTATGGGCTACACCTTC.

The J gene is TRBJ2-5, the V gene TRBV6-2 or TRBV6-3, with 7 bases fitting TRBD2. With 0 bases clipped from V and 4 bases from J, the junction kept 11 bases outside the gene matches. The CDR3 loop spans 17 amino acids. The germline gives CDR1 MNHEY, CDR2 SVGEGT. In nucleotides, the CDR3 is TGTGCCAGCAGTTACTCGCGGGGAGGGGTCCTGGGAGAGACCCAGTACTTC. Translation: CASSYSRGGVLGETQYF.

The rearrangement links TRBV3-1 (or the pseudogene TRBV3-2) to TRBJ1-3; D remains ambiguous. V was pared by 3 bases and J by 0 bases, with 18 bases between. The CDR3 spans 18 residues. The V gene's germline CDR1 is LGHDT and CDR2 YNNKEL (reference sequence). The chain's CDR3 is CASSQLPWRGASGNTIYF. The CDR3, as DNA: TGTGCCAGCAGCCAGCTGCCCTGGAGAGGCGCCTCTGGAAACACCATATATTTT.

The chain joins TRBV7-2 to TRBJ1-2; TRBD1 agrees at 9 bases. The CDR3 length is 15 residues. The V gene end was trimmed by 5 bases and the J gene end by 7 bases; junction bases not matched to a gene: 11. The germline V gene has CDR1 SGHTA and CDR2 FQGNSA. CDR3 in DNA: TGTGCCAGCAGCAGACCGACAGGGGGGAAGGTTGGCTACACCTTC. This translates into CASSRPTGGKVGYTF.

This clone was found a few times. This rearrangement joins TRBV18 to TRBJ2-7, with a possible D match to TRBD2 (5 bases). Trimming left V 4 bases short and J 4 bases short, with 14 bases between. The germline gives CDR1 KGHSH, CDR2 LQKENI. The CDR3 is made up of 14 amino acids. CDR3 bases: TGTGCCAGCTCACGTCGGAAGCGGTTTTACGAGCAGTACTTC. It yields the protein CASSRRKRFYEQYF.

The chain is built from TRBV20-1 and TRBJ2-7; tentatively, D is TRBD2 (5 bases). CDR1 is DFQATT and CDR2 is SNEGSKA in the germline V gene (reference sequence). Trimming shortened V by 3 bases and J by 4 bases, and 10 bases separated the two germline ends. This CDR3 spans 12 amino acids. The CDR3 loop is CSASPRGYEQYF. The CDR3 DNA reads as TGCAGTGCTAGTCCCCGGGGTTACGAGCAGTACTTC.

The V gene is TRBV18, the J gene TRBJ1-4, with 8 positions matching TRBD1. V dropped 6 bases and J dropped 4; count of bases not matched to a gene: 10. This CDR3 region has 16 residues. Germline V gene sequence: CDR1 KGHSH, CDR2 LQKENI. The CDR3 loop reads CASSRGQGGINEKLFF. DNA of the CDR3: TGTGCCAGCTCCCGAGGACAGGGAGGAATTAATGAAAAACTGTTTTTT.

This chain links TRBV6-6 with TRBJ2-1; D perhaps matches TRBD2 (6 bases). V was cut by 6 bases and J by 9 bases, with 9 bases left in between. Looked up from germline, CDR1 is MNHNY and CDR2 is SVGAGI (reference sequence). This CDR3 is built from 11 residues. The CDR3 region has the DNA TGTGCCAGCAGCGTGGGGGGTGAGCAGTTCTTC. Its protein product is CASSVGGEQFF.

The chain uses TRBV4-1 and TRBJ2-5; D possibly corresponds to TRBD1 (5 bases). Trimming left V 0 bases short and J 14 bases short, with 22 bases between. Germline lookup yields CDR1 MGHRA and CDR2 YSYEKL. There are 15 residues in the CDR3. The CDR3 DNA reads as TGCGCCAGCAGCCAAGATCGAGGACAATCAAGAGAGAGATACTTC. Translating gives CASSQDRGQSRERYF.